The 2 T cell receptor beta chains reported below all come from one sample, sequenced in a study of spatial heterogeneity in lung cancer. Stated time point: blood at routine non-recurrence follow-up after resection. TCRdb independently ran MiXCR on the 5' RACE reads; one entry per CDR3 protein. This sample has 40,000 to 45,000 distinct CDR3 sequences; 20% to 25% occur once, and the top ten carry less than 9%. The sample consisted of PBMCs, taken at follow-up. The receptor source for this set is a female donor with early-stage non-small cell lung cancer.

In this sample, this clonotype turned up a few times. The chain joins TRBV13 to TRBJ1-3; the match to TRBD1 covers 8 bases. V lost 5 bases and J lost 0; bases outside the gene matches: 9. Germline CDR1 reads PRHDT; CDR2 reads FYEKMQ (reference sequence). CDR3 length: 17 amino acids. The CDR3 nucleotides are TGTGCCAGCAGCCCCCAAGCGACAGGGGCCTCTGGAAACACCATATATTTT. Translation: CASSPQATGASGNTIYF.

In this sample, this clonotype turned up many times. The J gene is TRBJ2-5, the V gene TRBV7-2, with TRBD2 identical over 7 bases. The junction had 1 base not matched to a gene; V was cut back by 2 bases and J by 7 bases. The CDR3 has 12 residues. In germline, CDR1 is SGHTA, CDR2 FQGNSA. The CDR3 loop is CASSLREGTQYF. CDR3 coding DNA: TGTGCCAGCAGCTTAAGGGAGGGGACCCAGTACTTC.